Detailed here is one T cell receptor (beta chain). A multiplex PCR was run with 60 Vbeta primers and 13 Jbeta primers. Sequencing was performed with immunoSEQ multiplex PCR; in TCRdb, only in-frame clones are kept and a portion is missing. The sample yields 200,000 or so clones, almost 85% seen once. This entry is derived from a study of cytomegalovirus exposure and HLA in healthy donors. This CDR3 is 14 amino acids long. V was trimmed by 6 bases and J by 1 base, leaving 12 bases between them. CDR1 MNHNY and CDR2 SVGAGI come from the germline V gene (reference sequence). The TCR originated in a boy aged 10-17 years in good health and CMV-seronegative. The rearrangement links TRBV6-6 to TRBJ1-1; D perhaps matches TRBD1 (6 bases). What was sequenced was PBMCs. CDR3 protein: CASSRGTSNTEAFF. CDR3 in DNA: TGTGCCAGCAGCAGGGGAACTTCGAACACTGAAGCTTTCTTT.